This entry lists 24 T cell receptor beta chains sequenced from one sample in a study of blood T cells in healthy people across ages. Alongside a J-beta primer mix, a sample-barcoded 5' primer served in a second PCR lasting roughly 6 to 11 cycles. TCRdb independently ran MiXCR on the 5' RACE reads; one entry per CDR3 protein. The sample holds just over 800,000 distinct CDR3 sequences, around 62% seen once. What was sequenced was blood. These receptors were taken from a man aged 25-45 years in good health.

The J gene is TRBJ2-1, the V gene TRBV7-2, with 8 bases lining up with TRBD1. Unmatched junction bases numbered 4, after V lost 4 bases and J lost 8 bases. The CDR3 has 13 amino acids. CDR1 is SGHTA and CDR2 is FQGNSA in the germline V gene. The CDR3 coding sequence is TGTGCCAGCAGCTCCGGACAGGGCTATGAGCAGTTCTTC. This translates into CASSSGQGYEQFF.

The V call is TRBV7-9, the J call TRBJ2-7; D possibly corresponds to TRBD2 (6 bases). The closer fit of TRBJ2-5 to the DNA end suggests the J call may be wrong. CDR1 SEHNR and CDR2 FQNEAQ come from the germline V gene (reference sequence). The CDR3 is 13 amino acids. CDR3 protein: CASIQGGRETQYF. The CDR3 coding sequence is TGTGCCAGCATCCAAGGAGGGCGGGAGACCCAGTACTTC.

The rearrangement uses TRBV29-1 and TRBJ2-1; D remains unclear. Looked up from germline, CDR1 is SQVTM and CDR2 is ANQGSEA. The CDR3 sequence is 11 residues long. V was shortened by 7 bases and J by 7 bases, with 11 bases between the two germline ends. The DNA for the CDR3 is TGCAGCGGCCGGGCGGTGAATGAGCAGTTCTTC. It yields the protein CSGRAVNEQFF.

The V call is TRBV29-1, the J call TRBJ2-2, with 7 positions matching TRBD1. The germline V gene has CDR1 SQVTM and CDR2 ANQGSEA. The V gene end was trimmed by 6 bases and the J gene end by 0 bases; junction bases not matched to a gene: 13. The CDR3 runs to 17 residues. CDR3 protein: CSVGSRTGNANTGELFF. CDR3 sequence (DNA): TGCAGCGTGGGATCCCGGACAGGAAACGCGAACACCGGGGAGCTGTTTTTT.

This clonotype showed up just once. V is TRBV7-8 and J is TRBJ2-5; 10 nucleotides line up with TRBD1. The J call is uncertain, as TRBJ2-7 better fits the DNA end. The germline gives CDR1 SGHVS, CDR2 FQNEAQ. CDR3 length: 15 amino acids. The CDR3 DNA reads as TGTGCCAGCAGCCACCGACAGGGGGCAGGTTACGAGCAGTACTTC. Residues: CASSHRQGAGYEQYF.

The rearrangement links TRBV6-5 to TRBJ2-7, with 9 bases fitting TRBD2. Germline V gene sequence: CDR1 MNHEY, CDR2 SVGAGI. This CDR3 contains 13 residues. The chain's CDR3 is CGAGGQGIHEQYF. CDR3 nucleotide sequence: TGTGGCGCGGGGGGGCAGGGTATCCACGAGCAGTACTTC.

On this clonotype itself: A junction end diverges from the germline sequence, so it may reflect a read error. The chain uses TRBV30 and TRBJ1-1; D call uncertain. Germline values: CDR1 GTSNPN, CDR2 SVGIG (reference sequence). This CDR3 is built from 15 residues. CDR3 nucleotides: TGTGCCTCCACTCAAGGATGGCAGTCGAACGCTGAAGCTTTCTTT. It specifies CASTQGWQSNAEAFF.

Written as DNA, the CDR3 is TGTGCCAGCACCGGACAGAAGAGTAACTATGGCTACACCTTC. It specifies CASTGQKSNYGYTF. This chain uses TRBV2 with TRBJ1-2, with D perhaps TRBD1 (6 bases). This CDR3 region has 14 residues. Germline CDR1 and CDR2: SNHLY and FYNNEI. V lost 7 bases and J 1 base, leaving 13 bases between the germline ends.

This clonotype has ten or more counts. V is TRBV7-9 and J is TRBJ2-7; D is unresolved. The germline V and J ends were trimmed by 6 bases and 3 bases, with 9 bases remaining between them. Per the germline V gene, CDR1 is SEHNR and CDR2 is FQNEAQ (reference sequence). The CDR3 sequence is 12 residues long. The chain's CDR3 is CASSLALYEQYF. The CDR3 DNA sequence: TGTGCCAGCAGTTTGGCACTCTACGAGCAGTACTTC.

This clonotype was seen just once. The chain uses TRBV30 and TRBJ2-2; possibly TRBD2 for D (6 bases). CDR3 length: 13 amino acids. Trimming took 5 bases from V and 1 from J, leaving 8 bases between them. Germline assignment: CDR1 GTSNPN and CDR2 SVGIG (reference sequence). CDR3 region: CAWAGMNTGELFF. The CDR3 DNA reads as TGTGCCTGGGCGGGGATGAACACCGGGGAGCTGTTTTTT.

This clonotype has only a few counts. V is TRBV7-2 and J is TRBJ2-7; tentatively, D is TRBD1 or TRBD2 (6 bases each). The CDR3 runs to 14 residues. Germline CDR1 SGHTA, CDR2 FQGNSA. Trimming stripped 5 bases from V and 3 bases from J, with 14 bases between. The CDR3 region has the DNA TGTGCCAGCAGCCCTGGGGGGCCGGGCTACGAGCAGTACTTC. This encodes CASSPGGPGYEQYF.

The chain employs TRBV24-1 and TRBJ1-2; a weak D match, TRBD1 (6 bases). V was clipped by 4 bases and J by 2 bases, with 13 bases between them. Germline V gene lookup returns CDR1 KGHDR and CDR2 SFDVKD. The CDR3 covers 15 residues. CDR3 nucleotide sequence: TGTGCCACCAGTGACTCCGGGGGCGGAAACTATGGCTACACCTTC. Translated: CATSDSGGGNYGYTF.

The rearrangement uses TRBV9 and TRBJ2-2; D unclear. Trimming shortened V by 0 bases and J by 7 bases, and 4 bases separated the two germline ends. CDR1 and CDR2 from the germline V gene are SGDLS and YYNGEE. The CDR3 has 12 amino acids. The CDR3: CASSVVFGELFF. The DNA for the CDR3 is TGTGCCAGCAGCGTAGTCTTCGGGGAGCTGTTTTTT. Drawing the rest from reference TRBV9 and TRBJ2-2, the complete variable domain is DSGVTQTPKHLITATGQRVTLRCSPRSGDLSVYWYQQSLDQGLQFLIQYYNGEERAKGNILERFSAQQFPDLHSELNLSSLELGDSALYFCASSVVFGELFFGEGSRLTVL.

This clonotype occurred once. This rearrangement joins TRBV12-3 or TRBV12-4 to TRBJ1-2; no clear D. The CDR3 contains 15 residues. The V and J ends lost 3 bases and 6 bases respectively, with 17 bases between them. CDR3 residues: CASSFEDGFRNGYTF. Here the CDR3 DNA reads TGTGCCAGCAGTTTTGAGGACGGGTTTAGGAATGGCTACACCTTC.

V gene TRBV6-5 combines with J gene TRBJ1-2; 8 bases are a match to TRBD1. V shed 0 bases, J shed 8 bases, and the junction held 11 bases outside the gene matches. Per the germline V gene, CDR1 is MNHEY and CDR2 is SVGAGI. The length of the CDR3 is 16 residues. The CDR3 reads CASSYSTGAIGEGYTF. CDR3 in DNA: TGTGCCAGCAGTTACTCGACAGGGGCAATTGGTGAGGGCTACACCTTC.

This clonotype occurred a few times. The junction differs from germline at one of its ends, possibly a read error. This rearrangement joins TRBV7-2 to TRBJ2-5; 8 nucleotides match TRBD2. Looked up from germline, CDR1 is SGHTA and CDR2 is FQGNSA. CDR3 length equals 15 residues. The CDR3 DNA sequence: TGTGCCAGCAGTTTAGCGGGGACCTACCAAGAGACCCAGTACTTC. Translating it yields CASSLAGTYQETQYF.

The gene calls are TRBV12-3 or TRBV12-4 and TRBJ2-5, with 10 bases fitting TRBD1. The J call may not be correct, given that the DNA end is closer to TRBJ2-1. CDR3 length: 16 amino acids. As DNA, the CDR3 is TGTGCCAGCAGTTCTCCCGGGACAGGGGTTCAAGAGACCCAGTTCTTC. Translated: CASSSPGTGVQETQFF.

This clonotype was counted between two and nine times. The rearrangement links TRBV7-2 to TRBJ2-1; D is perhaps TRBD1 or TRBD2 (5 bases each). The CDR3 has 13 amino acids. The germline V and J ends were trimmed by 7 bases and 3 bases, with 10 bases remaining between them. The germline CDR1 and CDR2 sequences are SGHTA and FQGNSA. This CDR3 is CASTGTLYNEQFF. Written as DNA, the CDR3 is TGTGCCAGCACCGGGACCCTCTACAATGAGCAGTTCTTC.

V gene TRBV28 combines with J gene TRBJ2-4; D may be TRBD1 or TRBD2 (5 bases each). The J call may be faulty, since TRBJ2-7 better matches the DNA end. The CDR3 is 14 amino acids. From germline, CDR1 is MDHEN and CDR2 SYDVKM. The CDR3 region is CASSLSGGTHEQYF. CDR3 nucleotides: TGTGCCAGCAGTTTAAGTGGGGGAACCCACGAGCAGTACTTC.

The rearrangement joins TRBV21-1 to TRBJ2-7; the D call TRBD2 from the table was never checked on the DNA. TRBV21-1 corresponds to a pseudogene. The CDR3 is 11 amino acids. CDR3 residues: CANPASYEQYF. The CDR3 DNA sequence: TGTGCCAACCCCGCGTCCTACGAGCAGTACTTC.

The genes are TRBV28 and TRBJ2-1, with a tentative D call TRBD2 (7 bases). Germline V CDR1 and CDR2: MDHEN, SYDVKM. Trimming took off 5 bases at V and 6 bases at J, with 17 bases between the two ends. This CDR3 is 15 amino acids long. CDR3 sequence (DNA): TGTGCCAGCAGTAACGTAGGGGGGGGTGGCAATGAGCAGTTCTTC. It translates to CASSNVGGGGNEQFF.

This chain joins TRBV12-3 or TRBV12-4 and TRBJ1-1; no definite D call. The CDR3 runs to 18 residues. The V and J ends lost 0 bases and 1 base respectively, with 18 bases between them. The DNA of the CDR3 is TGTGCCAGCAGTTTAGCCCTGGTTTGGACGGGTGGGAACACTGAAGCTTTCTTT. It codes for CASSLALVWTGGNTEAFF.

The V call is TRBV20-1, the J call TRBJ2-1; no definite D call. Trimming took 5 bases from V and 9 from J, leaving 20 bases between them. The CDR3 totals 14 residues. The germline V gene has CDR1 DFQATT and CDR2 SNEGSKA (reference sequence). CDR3 residues: CSAPRARGGSEQFF. The CDR3 region has the DNA TGCAGTGCTCCCCGGGCGCGAGGTGGTAGTGAGCAGTTCTTC.

The chain links TRBV7-2 to TRBJ2-7; 7 bases align to TRBD2. In germline, CDR1 is SGHTA, CDR2 FQGNSA. The J segment lost 6 bases and the V segment lost 1 base, leaving 6 bases of the junction unmatched. The CDR3 has 14 amino acids. The CDR3 sequence is CASSLVDGGFEQYF. The CDR3 DNA reads as TGTGCCAGCAGCTTAGTGGACGGGGGGTTCGAGCAGTACTTC.